The 18 T cell receptor beta chains reported below all come from one sample, sequenced in a study of blood T cells in healthy people across ages. Combining a sample-barcoded 5' primer with a J-beta primer mix, a second PCR ran for roughly 7 to 12 cycles. MiXCR, run by TCRdb on the 5' RACE reads, gives a single entry per CDR3 protein. The table has hundreds of thousands of distinct CDR3 sequences, 40% to 50% seen once; the top ten hold around 30%. Material: blood. These receptors came from a man older than 75 in good health.

A few counts support this clonotype. The chain uses TRBV15 and TRBJ2-6, with unresolved D. This CDR3 region has 17 residues. The V gene's germline CDR1 is LNHNV and CDR2 YYDKDF (reference sequence). Trimming stripped 0 bases from V and 0 bases from J, with 9 bases between. The CDR3 sequence: CATSRDTHASGANVLTF. The CDR3 DNA is TGTGCCACCAGCAGAGACACCCACGCCTCTGGGGCCAACGTCCTGACTTTC.

This clonotype has just one count. The chain employs TRBV3-1 and TRBJ2-3, with 13 bases matching TRBD2. Trimming removed 1 base from V and 7 bases from J; junction bases left unmatched: 2. The CDR3 spans 15 residues. Germline assignment: CDR1 LGHDT and CDR2 YNNKEL (reference sequence). CDR3: CASSQGLAGGNTQYF. Written as DNA, the CDR3 is TGTGCCAGCAGCCAAGGACTAGCGGGGGGAAATACGCAGTATTTT.

This clonotype was seen ten or more times. The chain combines TRBV20-1 with TRBJ2-1, with 8 bases matching TRBD1. The length of the CDR3 is 14 residues. Germline assignment: CDR1 DFQATT and CDR2 SNEGSKA (reference sequence). V lost 0 bases and J lost 7; bases outside the gene matches: 5. The chain's CDR3 is CSARDWGTGNEQFF. In DNA form, the CDR3 reads TGCAGTGCTAGAGATTGGGGGACAGGTAATGAGCAGTTCTTC.

This clonotype was seen a few times. The rearrangement links TRBV12-3 or TRBV12-4 to TRBJ1-6; unclear D gene. The ends were cut back, 5 bases at V and 6 bases at J, with 11 bases in the middle. The CDR3 is made up of 14 amino acids. CDR3 loop: CASSPSFGNSPLHF. The CDR3 region has the DNA TGTGCCAGCAGTCCCTCGTTTGGTAATTCACCCCTCCACTTT.

The V call is TRBV20-1, the J call TRBJ1-2; D ambiguous. The germline CDR1 and CDR2 sequences are DFQATT and SNEGSKA (reference sequence). The V and J ends lost 0 bases and 2 bases respectively, with 10 bases between them. The CDR3 is 14 amino acids. The DNA of the CDR3 is TGCAGTGCTAGAGATCCTGCAGCCAACTATGGCTACACCTTC. Its translation: CSARDPAANYGYTF.

A few counts support this clonotype. For the CDR3, the DNA is TGTGCCACCAGCAGAGTTAAGGGTTACGAGCAGTACTTC. Its protein product is CATSRVKGYEQYF. The V gene is TRBV15, the J gene TRBJ2-7; no clear D gene. Germline assignment: CDR1 LNHNV and CDR2 YYDKDF (reference sequence). This CDR3 comprises 13 residues. V gave up 1 base and J gave up 4 bases, with 8 bases separating them.

This clonotype was observed a single time. V usage is TRBV29-1 and J usage is TRBJ2-3; the match to TRBD1 covers 7 bases. V was pared by 4 bases and J by 4 bases, with 8 bases of the junction left unmatched. Germline V lookup: CDR1 SQVTM, CDR2 ANQGSEA. The CDR3 runs 14 residues. In DNA, the CDR3 is TGCAGCGTTGGGTCGTATCAGGGGGCAGATACGCAGTATTTT. Translated: CSVGSYQGADTQYF.

This chain connects TRBV7-2 to TRBJ2-1; 7 positions match TRBD1. This CDR3 is 17 amino acids long. From germline, CDR1 is SGHTA and CDR2 FQGNSA. Trimming cost V 5 bases and J 0 bases; bases outside gene matches: 10. The CDR3 is CASSPDRPGGSYNEQFF. Written as DNA, the CDR3 is TGTGCCAGCAGCCCTGACAGGCCAGGGGGCTCCTACAATGAGCAGTTCTTC. Variable domain in full (rest from reference TRBV7-2 and TRBJ2-1): GAGVSQSPSNKVTEKGKDVELRCDPISGHTALYWYRQSLGQGLEFLIYFQGNSAPDKSGLPSDRFSAERTGGSVSTLTIQRTQQEDSAVYLCASSPDRPGGSYNEQFFGPGTRLTVL.

The V and J genes are TRBV6-6 and TRBJ1-2, with TRBD1 as a possible D gene (5 bases). The CDR3 contains 15 residues. Trimming shortened V by 5 bases and J by 8 bases, and 21 bases separated the two germline ends. In germline, CDR1 is MNHNY, CDR2 SVGAGI (reference sequence). The CDR3: CASSPITVTGPGYTF. In DNA form, the CDR3 reads TGTGCCAGCAGTCCCATAACGGTCACGGGACCAGGCTACACCTTC.

The table lists this clonotype with a count of one. The CDR3 DNA reads TGTGCCTGGACCCCCGGACTAGCGGGAGGATCTGAGCAGTTCTTC. Protein: CAWTPGLAGGSEQFF. This chain joins TRBV30 and TRBJ2-1; TRBD2 matches 14 bases. After removal of 4 bases from V and 9 bases from J, the junction contained 8 bases not matched to a gene. Germline assignment: CDR1 GTSNPN and CDR2 SVGIG (reference sequence). This CDR3 has 15 amino acids.

The chain couples TRBV12-3 or TRBV12-4 to TRBJ2-5; TRBD1 aligns across 7 bases. The CDR3 length is 15 residues. V lost 3 bases and J lost 11; bases outside the gene matches: 15. CDR3 residues: CASSFPATGTNEQYF. The CDR3 DNA is TGTGCCAGCAGTTTCCCCGCGACAGGGACCAATGAGCAGTACTTC.

CDR3 nucleotide sequence: TGCAGTGCCGAGGGGGGTAATTCACCCCTCCACTTT. Translated: CSAEGGNSPLHF. This chain uses TRBV20-1 with TRBJ1-6; possibly TRBD1 for D (6 bases). Trimming took 6 bases from V and 6 from J, leaving 9 bases between them. This CDR3 spans 12 amino acids. The V gene's germline CDR1 is DFQATT and CDR2 SNEGSKA (reference sequence).

The rearrangement joins TRBV20-1 to TRBJ2-5, with 10 bases aligning to TRBD2. The DNA end is more similar to TRBJ2-7, so the J call may be wrong. This CDR3 region has 14 residues. Germline V gene sequence: CDR1 DFQATT, CDR2 SNEGSKA (reference sequence). The CDR3 loop reads CSAVRAGGLHEQYF. In DNA form, the CDR3 reads TGCAGTGCAGTTCGAGCGGGAGGGCTTCACGAGCAGTACTTC.

The CDR3 nucleotides read TGCGCCAGCAAAGAGTGGACTTCCCGACCCACAGATACGCAGTATTTT. Amino acids: CASKEWTSRPTDTQYF. The chain has TRBV5-1 and TRBJ2-3; perhaps TRBD2 as D (5 bases). The germline gives CDR1 SGHRS, CDR2 YFSETQ. The CDR3 loop spans 16 amino acids. V lost 6 bases and J lost 2, with 19 bases in between.

V usage is TRBV11-2 and J usage is TRBJ2-6; no reliable D call. The CDR3 consists of 14 residues. V shed 6 bases and J shed 2 bases, with 8 bases lying between them. The germline V gene encodes CDR1 SGHAT and CDR2 FQNNGV. The CDR3 protein is CASRSHPGANVLTF. The CDR3 region has the DNA TGTGCCAGCAGGTCACATCCTGGGGCCAACGTCCTGACTTTC.

This clonotype was seen more than once but under ten times. The V call is TRBV27, the J call TRBJ2-5, with D perhaps TRBD1 or TRBD2 (6 bases each). The CDR3 extends over 15 amino acids. Looked up from germline, CDR1 is MNHEY and CDR2 is SMNVEV (reference sequence). The ends were cut back, 3 bases at V and 4 bases at J, with 15 bases in the middle. The CDR3, as DNA: TGTGCCAGCAGTTTCTGGGTGGGGGGCCGAGAGACCCAGTACTTC. Protein product: CASSFWVGGRETQYF.

This clonotype has a handful of counts. CDR3 sequence reads: CASSLGRNSYNEQFF. The CDR3 DNA is TGTGCCAGCAGCTTAGGGAGAAATTCCTACAATGAGCAGTTCTTC. V gene TRBV7-8 combines with J gene TRBJ2-1; D unresolved. The CDR3 loop spans 15 amino acids. V lost 1 base and J lost 1, with 8 bases in between. The germline V gene has CDR1 SGHVS and CDR2 FQNEAQ.

This clonotype showed up just a few times. This chain uses TRBV7-2 with TRBJ2-7; 8 nucleotides align to TRBD1. Trimming took 6 bases from V and 5 from J; bases not matched to a gene: 9. Germline CDR1 and CDR2: SGHTA and FQGNSA. The CDR3 spans 14 residues. CDR3 sequence (DNA): TGTGCCAGCAGACGCCCAGGGGGCAGCCACGAGCAGTACTTC. It is translated as CASRRPGGSHEQYF.